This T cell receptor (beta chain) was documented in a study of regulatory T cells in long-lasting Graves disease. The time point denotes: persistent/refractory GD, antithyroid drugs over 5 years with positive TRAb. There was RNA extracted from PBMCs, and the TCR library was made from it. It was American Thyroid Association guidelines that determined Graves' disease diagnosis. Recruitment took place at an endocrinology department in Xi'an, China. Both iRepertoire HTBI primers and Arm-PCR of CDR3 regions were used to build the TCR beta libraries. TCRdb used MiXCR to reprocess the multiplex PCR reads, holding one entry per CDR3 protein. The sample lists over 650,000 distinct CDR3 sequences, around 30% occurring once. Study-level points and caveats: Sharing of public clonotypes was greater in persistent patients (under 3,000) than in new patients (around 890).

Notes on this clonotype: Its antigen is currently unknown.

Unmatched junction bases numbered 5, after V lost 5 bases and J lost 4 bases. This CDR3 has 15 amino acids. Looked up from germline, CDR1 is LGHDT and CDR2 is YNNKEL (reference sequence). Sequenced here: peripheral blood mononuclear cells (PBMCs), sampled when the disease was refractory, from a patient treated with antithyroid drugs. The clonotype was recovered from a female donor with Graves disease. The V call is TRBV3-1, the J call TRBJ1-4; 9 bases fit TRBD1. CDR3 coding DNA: TGTGCCAGCAGCGGGAGGGGACAGGGTAATGAAAAACTGTTTTTT. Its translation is CASSGRGQGNEKLFF.